The 14 T cell receptor beta chains below all came from one sample that was sequenced in a study of shared clonotypes between healthy human individuals. CD8 cells classed as naive were CD45RO-negative and positively selected for CCR7, excluding terminally differentiated effector memory CD45RA+ cells. Assay used: immunoSEQ multiplex PCR; TCRdb lists only in-frame clones, some missing. The sample includes about 550,000 clones, less than 97% of them seen just once. Sequenced input: naive CD8+ T cells sorted from blood. The receptors come from a woman in her twenties or thirties in good health.

The chain has TRBV6-5 and TRBJ2-2; TRBD2 agrees at 7 bases. CDR1 MNHEY and CDR2 SVGAGI come from the germline V gene. The CDR3 is 15 residues long. With 5 bases clipped from V and 7 bases from J, the junction kept 10 bases outside the gene matches. CDR3 loop: CASSTDLSGYGELFF. The CDR3, as DNA: TGTGCCAGCAGTACAGATCTTAGCGGGTACGGGGAGCTGTTTTTT.

This chain joins TRBV11-2 and TRBJ2-7; D is possibly TRBD2 (5 bases). The CDR3 is 14 amino acids. Germline V gives CDR1 SGHAT, CDR2 FQNNGV. Trimming took off 6 bases at V and 3 bases at J, with 15 bases between the two ends. This chain's CDR3 is CASSPPGIIYEQYF. The DNA of the CDR3 is TGTGCCAGCAGTCCCCCCGGGATTATCTACGAGCAGTACTTC.

The rearrangement links TRBV7-9 to TRBJ1-2, with D tentatively TRBD1 (5 bases). Germline CDR1 is SEHNR and CDR2 is FQNEAQ (reference sequence). V dropped 4 bases and J dropped 0 bases, with 9 bases sitting between them. CDR3 length equals 14 residues. CDR3 protein: CASSSGIANYGYTF. CDR3 coding DNA: TGTGCCAGCAGCTCAGGGATAGCTAACTATGGCTACACCTTC.

The chain recombines TRBV13 with TRBJ1-1, with TRBD1 as a possible D gene (6 bases). The ends were cut back, 3 bases at V and 4 bases at J, with 15 bases in the middle. Germline lookup yields CDR1 PRHDT and CDR2 FYEKMQ (reference sequence). The CDR3 is 15 residues long. The CDR3 sequence is CASSLGGAGVTEAFF. CDR3 in DNA: TGTGCCAGCAGCTTGGGCGGGGCAGGGGTCACTGAAGCTTTCTTT.

The genes are TRBV27 and TRBJ2-7; either TRBD1 or TRBD2 may supply D (5 bases each). CDR3 length equals 16 residues. V lost 4 bases, J lost 0 bases, and 16 bases lay in between. Germline-derived CDR1 and CDR2 are MNHEY and SMNVEV (reference sequence). CDR3 region: CASSSLRGGLSYEQYF. The CDR3 DNA follows: TGTGCCAGCAGTTCCCTCCGGGGCGGGCTCTCCTACGAGCAGTACTTC.

The chain carries TRBV28 and TRBJ1-1, with 7 bases lining up with TRBD1. Germline loops: CDR1 MDHEN, CDR2 SYDVKM. The V segment lost 9 bases and the J segment 2 bases; nucleotides outside the gene matches: 6. The CDR3 runs 13 residues. The CDR3: CASKQGINTEAFF. The CDR3 nucleotides are TGTGCCAGTAAACAGGGGATCAACACTGAAGCTTTCTTT.

This chain joins TRBV7-2 and TRBJ1-1, with unresolved D. CDR1 and CDR2 from the germline V gene are SGHTA and FQGNSA. V was clipped by 4 bases and J by 1 base, with 7 bases between them. This CDR3 is built from 13 residues. CDR3 sequence reads: CASSYNTNTEAFF. The CDR3 nucleotides read TGTGCCAGCAGCTATAATACGAACACTGAAGCTTTCTTT.

Worth noting for this clone: Other DNA sequences from this sample encode an identical CDR3 as well. The rearrangement links TRBV27 to TRBJ2-7; D unclear. CDR3 length: 12 amino acids. Per the germline V gene, CDR1 is MNHEY and CDR2 is SMNVEV (reference sequence). Trimming stripped 4 bases from V and 2 bases from J, with 6 bases between. This CDR3 is CASSSSTYEQYF. DNA for the CDR3: TGTGCCAGCAGTTCCTCCACCTACGAGCAGTACTTC.

The CDR3 loop reads CASSEWTFTNNEQFF. CDR3 bases: TGTGCCAGCAGTGAGTGGACCTTTACTAACAATGAGCAGTTCTTC. The rearrangement joins TRBV6-1 to TRBJ2-1; D gene uncertain. The CDR3 is made up of 15 amino acids. Trimming stripped 3 bases from V and 5 bases from J, with 14 bases between. The germline V gene encodes CDR1 MNHNS and CDR2 SASEGT.

The chain joins TRBV27 to TRBJ2-1; D is uncertain. CDR3 length equals 12 residues. Between the trimmed V and J ends, which lost 6 bases and 5 bases, there was a span of 8 bases. Germline lookup yields CDR1 MNHEY and CDR2 SMNVEV (reference sequence). The DNA of the CDR3 is TGTGCCAGCAGAGGATTGGACAATGAGCAGTTCTTC. It yields the protein CASRGLDNEQFF.

The J gene is TRBJ1-5, the V gene TRBV10-1; 8 bases match TRBD1. The CDR3 is 14 residues long. In germline, CDR1 is WNHNN, CDR2 SYGVQD (reference sequence). The trim removed 3 bases at V and 6 bases at J, leaving 4 bases unmatched. In nucleotides, the CDR3 is TGCGCCAGCAGTGATGACAGGGGAAGTCAGCCCCAGCATTTT. Protein sequence: CASSDDRGSQPQHF.

The chain recombines TRBV27 with TRBJ2-7; a weak D match, TRBD2 (5 bases). The germline gives CDR1 MNHEY, CDR2 SMNVEV (reference sequence). This CDR3 comprises 14 residues. V shed 6 bases and J shed 4 bases, with 16 bases lying between them. CDR3 DNA sequence: TGTGCCAGCAGCCCCCAAGGGAGTGTGTACGAGCAGTACTTC. This sequence encodes CASSPQGSVYEQYF.

The chain couples TRBV28 to TRBJ2-6; D gene unclear. V lost 3 bases and J 0 bases, leaving 15 bases between the germline ends. The CDR3 extends over 18 amino acids. Germline V gene lookup returns CDR1 MDHEN and CDR2 SYDVKM. CDR3 bases: TGTGCCAGCAGTTTCCCAGTGAACCAATTCTCTGGGGCCAACGTCCTGACTTTC. Protein sequence: CASSFPVNQFSGANVLTF. Complete variable domain (other parts from reference TRBV28 and TRBJ2-6): DVKVTQSSRYLVKRTGEKVFLECVQDMDHENMFWYRQDPGLGLRLIYFSYDVKMKEKGDIPEGYSVSREKKERFSLILESASTNQTSMYLCASSFPVNQFSGANVLTFGAGSRLTVL.

This clone was found once. The V call is TRBV14, the J call TRBJ2-2, with D perhaps TRBD1 (6 bases). There are 15 residues in the CDR3. Germline loops: CDR1 SGHDN, CDR2 FVKESK. V was clipped by 5 bases and J by 5 bases, with 15 bases between them. CDR3 amino acids: CASSSGHLWTGELFF. The CDR3 DNA is TGTGCCAGCAGCTCGGGACACCTGTGGACCGGGGAGCTGTTTTTT.